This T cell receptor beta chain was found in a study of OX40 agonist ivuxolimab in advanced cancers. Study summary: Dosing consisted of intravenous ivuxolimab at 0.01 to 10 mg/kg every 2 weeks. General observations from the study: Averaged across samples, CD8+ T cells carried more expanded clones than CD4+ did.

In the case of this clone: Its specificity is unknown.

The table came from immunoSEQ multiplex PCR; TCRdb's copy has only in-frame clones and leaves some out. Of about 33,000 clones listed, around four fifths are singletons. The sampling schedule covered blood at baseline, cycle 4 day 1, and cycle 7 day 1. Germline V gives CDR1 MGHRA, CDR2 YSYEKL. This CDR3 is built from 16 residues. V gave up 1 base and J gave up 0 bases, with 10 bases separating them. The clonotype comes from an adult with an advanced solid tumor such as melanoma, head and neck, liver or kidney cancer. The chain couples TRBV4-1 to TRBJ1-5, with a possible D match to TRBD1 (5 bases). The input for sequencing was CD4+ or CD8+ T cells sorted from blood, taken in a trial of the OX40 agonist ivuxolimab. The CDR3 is CASSQGDGPSNQPQHF. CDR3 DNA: TGCGCCAGCAGCCAAGGGGACGGACCTAGCAATCAGCCCCAGCATTTT.